The 2 T cell receptor beta chains listed next were all sequenced from one sample in a study of T cells expressing NK-cell markers. TCRdb reworked the 5' RACE reads into one entry per CDR3 protein, no DNA. Recorded for this sample: fewer than 550,000 distinct CDR3 sequences. Sequencing was done on a sample of blood T cells: a sorted CD56 or NKG2C T cell subset, CD4+ or CD8+ T cells, or bulk PBMC T cells (not recorded which). All receptors derive from a woman in her fifties or sixties in good health.

This chain links TRBV27 with TRBJ1-1; the D gene TCRdb calls, TRBD1, cannot be checked with no DNA. CDR1 is MNHEY and CDR2 is SMNVEV in the germline V gene (reference sequence). The CDR3 runs 14 residues. CDR3 region: CATRDRGVRTEAFF.

CDR3 in amino acids: CASSGGDGDTQYF. This chain uses TRBV27 with TRBJ2-3; no DNA is available, so the TRBD1 call from TCRdb remains unchecked. Germline CDR1 MNHEY, CDR2 SMNVEV (reference sequence). The CDR3 is 13 amino acids.